This T cell receptor (beta chain) is drawn from a study of Graves' ophthalmopathy and Graves' hyperthyroidism. V lost 1 base, J lost 6 bases, and 15 bases lay in between. CDR1 SGHTA and CDR2 FQGNSA come from the germline V gene. CDR3 size: 15 residues. Scientists amplified the TCR beta CDR3 regions from RNA transcripts. HTBI-primed first-round RT-PCR preceded second-round multiplex PCR. One entry per CDR3 protein results from TCRdb running MiXCR on the multiplex PCR reads. The sample contains about 700,000 distinct CDR3 sequences, roughly two fifths of which appear only once. This clonotype was observed at least ten times.

The sequenced sample consisted of peripheral blood. The TCR comes from an adult man with Graves' ophthalmopathy. The chain combines TRBV7-2 with TRBJ1-2, with D possibly TRBD1 on 5 matching bases. The CDR3 spells CASSLGGLWGHGYTF. CDR3 in DNA: TGTGCCAGCAGCTTAGGCGGGTTGTGGGGCCATGGCTACACCTTC.